This T cell receptor beta chain was documented in a study of blood T cell repertoires in COVID-19. Enrolled during active infection, Seattle patients were then followed longitudinally. Assay: immunoSEQ multiplex PCR; the TCRdb copy retains only in-frame clones and omits some. The data show about 210,000 clones, with 82% seen just once and 4.5% to 5.5% held by the top ten. This clone has a handful of counts. The CDR3 consists of 12 residues. The germline V gene has CDR1 MDHEN and CDR2 SYDVKM. Deletions cut 7 bases from V and 5 bases from J, with 12 bases between. Material for sequencing was peripheral blood. This receptor was obtained from a woman in her 70s with COVID-19, enrolled during active disease. The V gene is TRBV28, the J gene TRBJ2-7, with D hard to call. CDR3 nucleotide sequence: TGTGCCAGCACTGCGGAACGCGACGAGCAGTACTTC. It is translated as CASTAERDEQYF.